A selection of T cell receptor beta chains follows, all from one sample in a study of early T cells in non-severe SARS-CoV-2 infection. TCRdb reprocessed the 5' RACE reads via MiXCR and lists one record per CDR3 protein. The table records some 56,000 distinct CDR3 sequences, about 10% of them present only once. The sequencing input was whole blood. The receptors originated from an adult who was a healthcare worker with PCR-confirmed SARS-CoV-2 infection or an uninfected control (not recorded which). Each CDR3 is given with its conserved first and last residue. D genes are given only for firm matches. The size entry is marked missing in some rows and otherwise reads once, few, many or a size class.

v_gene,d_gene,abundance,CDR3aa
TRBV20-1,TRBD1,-,CSAALRDRGLRSGYNEQFF
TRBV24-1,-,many,CATSYFSGELFF
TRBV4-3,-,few,CASSFEGGMADTQYF
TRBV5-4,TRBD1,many,CASSSGNHRGDNEQFF
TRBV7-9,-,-,CASSTPNSPLHF
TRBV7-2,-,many,CASSLGRGGHRSYEQYF
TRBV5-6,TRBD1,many,CASSLGPTGAVTEAFF
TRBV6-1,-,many,CASSSLPGTLGDTQYF
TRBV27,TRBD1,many,CATSGGPGELFF
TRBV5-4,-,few,CASSLEGGFAYEQYF
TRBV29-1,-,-,CSTKVTEAFF
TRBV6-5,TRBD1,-,CASSQGQGPAFPNTEAFF
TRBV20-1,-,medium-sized,CSASPSSNTEAFF
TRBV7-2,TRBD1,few,CASSWDRGSDTQYF
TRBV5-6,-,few,CASSFGSRETQYF
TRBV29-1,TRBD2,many,CSVGLAGETQYF
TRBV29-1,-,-,CSVAWTENTEAFF
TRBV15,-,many,CATSLDRGAEAFF
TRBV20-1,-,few,CSAPGGAEAFF
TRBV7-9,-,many,CASSPSSFLEDNEQFF
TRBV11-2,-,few,CATQRGQINEKLFF
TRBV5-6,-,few,CASSLSGGNLNEKLFF
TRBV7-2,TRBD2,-,CASSLTGGPSKNIQYF
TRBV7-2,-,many,CASSDLGNTIYF
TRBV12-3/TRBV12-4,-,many,CASSPAGTLRAFF
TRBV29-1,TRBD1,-,CSVWTGNTEAFF
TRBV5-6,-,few,CASSSRDTSGNTIYF
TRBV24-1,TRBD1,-,CATSDPRQGGYEQYF
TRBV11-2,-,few,CASSLASEQYF
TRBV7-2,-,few,CASSPTVGKEYGYTF
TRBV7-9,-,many,CASRTRDTGELFF
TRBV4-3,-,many,CASSQERGADKNIQYF
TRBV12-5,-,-,CASGSILDTQYF
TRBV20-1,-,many,CSARGTGGLANAYEQYF
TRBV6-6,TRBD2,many,CASSRTSEVSPGDEQYF
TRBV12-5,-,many,CASGLVQQGRTYF
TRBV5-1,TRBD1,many,CASSTGTAPGAFF
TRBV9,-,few,CASSPMGGSYGYTF
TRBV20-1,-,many,CSAPFGARNSNQPQHF
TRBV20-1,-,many,CSALVGAYGYTF
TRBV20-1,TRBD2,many,CSAGSAGADTQYF
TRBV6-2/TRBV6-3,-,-,CASSYLGVPYEQYF
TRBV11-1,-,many,CASGNSGRNQETQYF
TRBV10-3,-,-,CAISESGALSTDTQYF
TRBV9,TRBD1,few,CASSEGQGRTDTQYF
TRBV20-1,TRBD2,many,CSGLAGNNEQFF